The T cell receptor beta chain under discussion was sequenced for a study of blood T cell repertoires in COVID-19. Looking at the study overall: Acute and convalescent COVID-19 samples came from the United States, Italy and Spain. PBMCs, B-cell-depleted T cells, or T cells were the source of the cDNA or gDNA that made up the material.

Authors' methods: Reference gene primer amplification gave estimated nucleated cell counts. Generated by immunoSEQ multiplex PCR, the TCRdb table keeps only in-frame clones and is missing some. V, J and clone size are those of that table, while D and trimming were read from the DNA. The sample lists some 13,000 clones; 75% to 90% were seen once. CDR1 WNHNN and CDR2 SYGVQD come from the germline V gene (reference sequence). The CDR3 is 15 amino acids. V gave up 6 bases and J gave up 1 base, with 13 bases separating them. The genes are TRBV10-1 and TRBJ2-1; possible D gene TRBD2, 6 bases. The sequence derives from an elderly man with acute or convalescent COVID-19. The source material was peripheral blood. CDR3 amino acids: CASSPGGRSYNEQFF. The CDR3 nucleotides are TGCGCCAGCAGCCCCGGGGGAAGGTCCTACAATGAGCAGTTCTTC.